A selection of T cell receptor beta chains follows, all from one sample in a study of shared clonotypes between healthy human individuals. Using immunoSEQ multiplex PCR, the repertoire was profiled, and TCRdb retains in-frame clones only, with some absent. The sample holds under 600,000 clones, about 96% seen once. Source material: naive CD4+ T cells sorted from blood. These receptors were obtained from a woman aged 25 to 39 in good health. The CDR3 runs from the conserved cysteine through the conserved F or W. The D gene is left open where the match is weak.

len,v_gene,j_gene,d_gene,CDR3aa,CDR3nt
15,TRBV2,TRBJ2-4,NA,CASSLRLRAKNIQYF,TGTGCCAGCAGTCTCCGTCTTCGGGCCAAAAACATTCAGTACTTC
15,TRBV4-1,TRBJ2-7,NA,CASSQNSLQHYEQYF,TGCGCCAGCAGCCAAAACTCATTGCAGCACTACGAGCAGTACTTC
14,TRBV28,TRBJ1-2,TRBD1,CASSRGDRVDGYTF,TGTGCCAGCAGTCGAGGAGACAGGGTCGATGGCTACACCTTC
15,TRBV6-5,TRBJ1-4,NA,CASRRGTGPNEKLFF,TGTGCCAGCAGAAGAGGGACGGGACCTAATGAAAAACTGTTTTTT
15,TRBV28,TRBJ1-2,NA,CASSLWGGDNYGYTF,TGTGCCAGCAGTTTATGGGGGGGTGACAACTATGGCTACACCTTC
13,TRBV10-3,TRBJ2-7,NA,CAIGSQASGEQYF,TGTGCCATCGGGTCACAGGCGAGTGGCGAGCAGTACTTC
13,TRBV7-8,TRBJ1-5,TRBD1,CASSVQGNQPQHF,TGTGCCAGCAGCGTACAGGGGAATCAGCCCCAGCATTTT
14,TRBV5-4,TRBJ2-7,TRBD1,CASSSWDRAHEQYF,TGTGCCAGCAGCTCATGGGACAGGGCCCACGAGCAGTACTTC
17,TRBV5-1,TRBJ2-7,TRBD2,CASSVTGTSGTFNEQYF,TGCGCCAGCAGCGTCACCGGGACTAGCGGGACTTTCAACGAGCAGTACTTC
15,TRBV28,TRBJ1-1,TRBD1,CASSYPGQGYTEAFF,TGTGCCAGCAGCTACCCGGGACAGGGTTACACTGAAGCTTTCTTT
15,TRBV2,TRBJ2-7,NA,CASSDMGAGTNEQYF,TGTGCCAGCAGTGACATGGGCGCGGGGACGAACGAGCAGTACTTC
12,TRBV2,TRBJ2-7,NA,CASSADSYEQYF,TGTGCCAGCAGCGCGGACAGCTACGAGCAGTACTTC
14,TRBV7-9,TRBJ2-7,NA,CASSLPQSSYEQYF,TGTGCCAGCAGCTTACCTCAGAGCTCCTACGAGCAGTACTTC
13,TRBV28,TRBJ2-2,NA,CASTQGGTGELFF,TGTGCCAGCACCCAGGGCGGGACCGGGGAGCTGTTTTTT
15,TRBV6-5,TRBJ2-5,TRBD2,CASSRNREGRETQYF,TGTGCCAGCAGCCGAAATCGGGAGGGCCGGGAGACCCAGTACTTC
14,TRBV10-3,TRBJ2-3,TRBD1,CAISGIQGTDTQYF,TGTGCCATCAGTGGGATACAGGGGACAGATACGCAGTATTTT
15,TRBV6-5,TRBJ2-3,NA,CASSYSLGAEDTQYF,TGTGCCAGCAGTTACTCTCTTGGGGCTGAAGATACGCAGTATTTT
16,TRBV19,TRBJ1-1,NA,CASMAARAPLNTEAFF,TGTGCCAGTATGGCGGCCAGGGCCCCCCTGAACACTGAAGCTTTCTTT
15,TRBV18,TRBJ1-4,NA,CASSPPWGFGEKLFF,TGTGCCAGCTCACCACCGTGGGGGTTTGGAGAAAAACTGTTTTTT
13,TRBV1,TRBJ2-7,NA,CTSSQSGIAEQYF,TGCACCAGCAGCCAATCAGGAATCGCCGAGCAGTACTTC
15,TRBV27,TRBJ2-5,NA,CASSTHGANQETQYF,TGTGCCAGCAGTACCCACGGGGCTAACCAAGAGACCCAGTACTTC
14,TRBV18,TRBJ2-1,NA,CASSLADAYNEQFF,TGTGCCAGCTCTCTAGCCGATGCCTACAATGAGCAGTTCTTC
15,TRBV19,TRBJ2-7,NA,CASSIGPDVGYEQYF,TGTGCCAGTAGTATAGGACCCGACGTGGGCTACGAGCAGTACTTC
13,TRBV2,TRBJ2-7,TRBD2,CASKKREIHEQYF,TGTGCCAGCAAAAAGCGGGAGATCCACGAGCAGTACTTC
11,TRBV7-6,TRBJ1-1,NA,CASSVGGEAFF,TGTGCCAGCAGCGTTGGGGGAGAAGCTTTCTTT
16,TRBV6-5,TRBJ2-5,NA,CASSSQGGLNQETQYF,TGTGCCAGCAGTTCTCAGGGAGGACTGAACCAAGAGACCCAGTACTTC
13,TRBV6-5,TRBJ1-2,NA,CASSSPGKNGYTF,TGTGCCAGCAGCTCCCCAGGGAAGAATGGCTACACCTTC
12,TRBV28,TRBJ2-7,NA,CASTAGTYEQYF,TGTGCCAGCACCGCCGGGACCTACGAGCAGTACTTC
10,TRBV7-9,TRBJ1-1,NA,CASSTAEAFF,TGTGCCAGCAGTACCGCTGAAGCTTTCTTT